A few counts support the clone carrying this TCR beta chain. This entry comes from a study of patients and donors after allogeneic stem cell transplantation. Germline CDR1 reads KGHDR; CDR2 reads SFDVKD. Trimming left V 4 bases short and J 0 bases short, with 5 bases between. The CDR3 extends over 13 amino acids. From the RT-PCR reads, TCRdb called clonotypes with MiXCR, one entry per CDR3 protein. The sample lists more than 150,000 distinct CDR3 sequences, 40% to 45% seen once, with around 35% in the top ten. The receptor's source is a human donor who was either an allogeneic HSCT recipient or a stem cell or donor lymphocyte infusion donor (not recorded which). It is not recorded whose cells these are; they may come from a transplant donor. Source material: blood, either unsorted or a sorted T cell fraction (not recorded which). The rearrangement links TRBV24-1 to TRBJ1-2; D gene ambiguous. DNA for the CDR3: TGTGCCACCAGTGAAGGCCCTAACTATGGCTACACCTTC. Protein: CATSEGPNYGYTF.